This T cell receptor beta chain was recovered during a study of Graves' ophthalmopathy and Graves' hyperthyroidism. Study-wide results and caveats: Most thyroid clonotypes expanded beyond 0.001 frequency were also found in blood.

V lost 5 bases, J lost 3 bases, and 2 bases stayed unmatched. CDR1 and CDR2 (germline): DFQATT, SNEGSKA (reference sequence). This CDR3 region has 12 residues. Regarding this clonotype: The antigen remains undetermined.

The sequenced template was RNA, covering the TCR beta CDR3 region. In the first round, RT-PCR was carried out with HTBI primers, and a multiplex PCR formed the second round. TCRdb ran MiXCR on the multiplex PCR reads and lists one entry per CDR3 protein. This table holds roughly 420,000 distinct CDR3 sequences, 20% to 25% found once. Material for sequencing was peripheral blood. V and J are TRBV20-1 and TRBJ2-7; TRBD2 aligns across 9 bases. The receptor's source is a woman aged 18-29 years with stable Graves' hyperthyroidism. CDR3 loop: CSAEREDYEQYF. The CDR3 DNA reads TGCAGTGCTGAGCGGGAGGACTACGAGCAGTACTTC.